Listed here are 5 T cell receptor beta chains from one sample, sequenced in a study of OX40 agonist ivuxolimab in advanced cancers. Here immunoSEQ multiplex PCR was the method, and the copy in TCRdb shows in-frame clones only, minus some. Of about 61,000 clones listed, approximately 91% are singletons. Sample: CD4+ or CD8+ T cells sorted from blood, taken in a trial of the OX40 agonist ivuxolimab. Receptor source: an adult with an advanced solid tumor such as melanoma, head and neck, liver or kidney cancer.

DNA of the CDR3: TGTGCCAGCAGTCCATTATCGGGGGGAGATACGCAGTATTTT. This encodes CASSPLSGGDTQYF. This chain connects TRBV28 to TRBJ2-3; 7 bases match TRBD2. Looked up from germline, CDR1 is MDHEN and CDR2 is SYDVKM. With 5 bases clipped from V and 5 bases from J, the junction kept 7 bases outside the gene matches. The CDR3 sequence is 14 residues long. Complete variable domain (other parts from reference TRBV28 and TRBJ2-3): DVKVTQSSRYLVKRTGEKVFLECVQDMDHENMFWYRQDPGLGLRLIYFSYDVKMKEKGDIPEGYSVSREKKERFSLILESASTNQTSMYLCASSPLSGGDTQYFGPGTRLTVL.

The V gene is TRBV11-2, the J gene TRBJ2-2; either TRBD1 or TRBD2 may supply D (5 bases each). V was trimmed by 2 bases and J by 10 bases, leaving 14 bases between them. The CDR3 spans 14 residues. The germline V gene has CDR1 SGHAT and CDR2 FQNNGV. In DNA, the CDR3 is TGTGCCAGCAGCTTAATTGTCGGGGACCCGGAGCTGTTTTTT. It encodes CASSLIVGDPELFF.

This clone has just one count. The CDR3 nucleotides read TGTGCCGCCGGACAGACGGTAGACGAGCAGTACTTC. Its translation is CAAGQTVDEQYF. V usage is TRBV7-9 and J usage is TRBJ2-5, with a tentative D call TRBD1 (6 bases). The end of the DNA fits TRBJ2-7 better, so the J call may be wrong. This CDR3 region has 12 residues. CDR1 and CDR2 (germline): SEHNR, FQNEAQ (reference sequence).

This chain connects TRBV4-3 to TRBJ2-7; D gene uncertain. The CDR3 is made up of 14 amino acids. The germline V gene encodes CDR1 LGHNA and CDR2 YSLEER. V gave up 0 bases and J gave up 4 bases, with 10 bases separating them. CDR3 region: CASSQDRSEYEQYF. In DNA, the CDR3 is TGCGCCAGCAGCCAAGATAGGTCTGAGTACGAGCAGTACTTC.

The chain recombines TRBV15 with TRBJ1-1; the D gene is possibly TRBD1 (6 bases). Germline V gene sequence: CDR1 LNHNV, CDR2 YYDKDF (reference sequence). Trimming removed 5 bases from V and 5 bases from J, with 18 bases in between. There are 15 residues in the CDR3. This CDR3 is CATSWGAGAGTEAFF. In DNA form, the CDR3 reads TGTGCCACCAGCTGGGGGGCGGGGGCAGGGACTGAAGCTTTCTTT.